Listed below are T cell receptor beta chains from one sample, sequenced in a study of tumour-infiltrating T cells in Burkitt lymphoma. The data were produced by immunoSEQ multiplex PCR, yet TCRdb's version contains in-frame clones alone and is incomplete. The profile shows 4,900 or so clones, approximately 10% of them singletons. What was sequenced was tumor tissue. The receptors shown here come from a human donor with diffuse large B-cell lymphoma. The CDR3 runs from the conserved cysteine through the conserved F or W. The order of the fields is D gene, V gene, J gene, clone size, CDR3 protein, CDR3 DNA. The D gene is left open where the match is weak. The size entry is marked missing in some rows and otherwise reads once, few, many or a size class.

D gene: TRBD2
V gene: TRBV4-2
J gene: TRBJ2-1
clone size: few
CDR3 protein: CASSHVLAGEVVHEQFF
CDR3 DNA: TGTGCCAGCAGCCACGTACTAGCGGGGGAGGTTGTCCATGAGCAGTTCTTC

D gene: TRBD1
V gene: TRBV18
J gene: TRBJ1-4
clone size: -
CDR3 protein: CASSPRQGMAEKLFF
CDR3 DNA: TGTGCCAGCTCACCCAGACAGGGGATGGCTGAAAAACTGTTTTTT

D gene: -
V gene: TRBV19
J gene: TRBJ2-3
clone size: -
CDR3 protein: CASSGEPGNTQYF
CDR3 DNA: TGTGCCAGTAGCGGAGAGCCCGGGAATACGCAGTATTTT

D gene: -
V gene: TRBV4-1
J gene: TRBJ1-2
clone size: -
CDR3 protein: CASSQSRGGYTF
CDR3 DNA: TGCGCCAGCAGCCAAAGCAGGGGTGGCTACACCTTC

D gene: TRBD1
V gene: TRBV11-2
J gene: TRBJ1-1
clone size: few
CDR3 protein: CASSQFMGTGQNTEAFF
CDR3 DNA: TGTGCCAGCAGCCAATTTATGGGGACAGGGCAGAACACTGAAGCTTTCTTT

D gene: -
V gene: TRBV2
J gene: TRBJ2-5
clone size: -
CDR3 protein: CASREQETQYF
CDR3 DNA: TGTGCCAGCCGGGAACAAGAGACCCAGTACTTC

D gene: -
V gene: TRBV9
J gene: TRBJ1-2
clone size: -
CDR3 protein: CASSVVPGSLGYTF
CDR3 DNA: TGTGCCAGCAGCGTAGTTCCAGGGTCTCTTGGCTACACCTTC

D gene: -
V gene: TRBV29-1
J gene: TRBJ1-1
clone size: few
CDR3 protein: CSVAGGRYTEAFF
CDR3 DNA: TGCAGCGTTGCTGGGGGCAGGTACACTGAAGCTTTCTTT

D gene: TRBD1
V gene: TRBV11-2
J gene: TRBJ2-4
clone size: few
CDR3 protein: CASSPRQGVAKNIQYF
CDR3 DNA: TGTGCCAGCAGCCCCCGACAGGGAGTAGCCAAAAACATTCAGTACTTC

D gene: TRBD1
V gene: TRBV28
J gene: TRBJ1-6
clone size: -
CDR3 protein: CASCFGTGADNSPLHF
CDR3 DNA: TGTGCCAGCTGCTTCGGGACAGGGGCCGATAATTCACCCCTCCACTTT

D gene: -
V gene: TRBV5-4
J gene: TRBJ2-7
clone size: -
CDR3 protein: CASSLYGVPYEQYF
CDR3 DNA: TGTGCCAGCAGCTTGTATGGGGTGCCCTACGAGCAGTACTTC

D gene: -
V gene: TRBV5-1
J gene: TRBJ1-1
clone size: -
CDR3 protein: CASSQGGVTEAFF
CDR3 DNA: TGCGCCAGCAGTCAAGGGGGAGTCACTGAAGCTTTCTTT

D gene: TRBD1
V gene: TRBV19
J gene: TRBJ1-4
clone size: -
CDR3 protein: CASGQGDEKLFF
CDR3 DNA: TGTGCCAGCGGACAGGGGGATGAAAAACTGTTTTTT

D gene: -
V gene: TRBV25-1
J gene: TRBJ2-6
clone size: few
CDR3 protein: CASSDWATGASGANVLTF
CDR3 DNA: TGTGCCAGCAGTGATTGGGCGACAGGAGCCTCTGGAGCCAACGTCCTGACTTTC

D gene: -
V gene: TRBV27
J gene: TRBJ1-2
clone size: -
CDR3 protein: CASSLPGGEDGYTF
CDR3 DNA: TGTGCCAGCAGTTTGCCCGGCGGGGAGGACGGCTACACCTTC

D gene: -
V gene: TRBV6-6
J gene: TRBJ1-1
clone size: few
CDR3 protein: CASSYSPQLNTEAFF
CDR3 DNA: TGTGCCAGCAGTTACTCGCCACAGTTGAACACTGAAGCTTTCTTT

D gene: -
V gene: TRBV7-8
J gene: TRBJ2-5
clone size: few
CDR3 protein: CASSLERGTPYQETQYF
CDR3 DNA: TGTGCCAGCAGCTTAGAAAGGGGGACCCCCTACCAAGAGACCCAGTACTTC

D gene: -
V gene: TRBV6-5
J gene: TRBJ1-4
clone size: -
CDR3 protein: CASSFSDGIEKLFF
CDR3 DNA: TGTGCCAGCAGTTTCTCCGACGGCATTGAAAAACTGTTTTTT

D gene: -
V gene: TRBV11-2
J gene: TRBJ2-7
clone size: -
CDR3 protein: CASSLEGTSSLSYEQYF
CDR3 DNA: TGTGCCAGCAGCTTAGAGGGAACCAGCAGCCTCTCCTACGAGCAGTACTTC

D gene: -
V gene: TRBV2
J gene: TRBJ1-1
clone size: once
CDR3 protein: CASSEGLGMNTEAFF
CDR3 DNA: TGTGCCAGCAGTGAAGGTCTGGGGATGAACACTGAAGCTTTCTTT

D gene: -
V gene: TRBV7-2
J gene: TRBJ1-6
clone size: few
CDR3 protein: CASSPPGISPLHF
CDR3 DNA: TGTGCCAGCAGCCCTCCCGGGATTTCACCCCTCCACTTT

D gene: -
V gene: TRBV4-2
J gene: TRBJ1-2
clone size: -
CDR3 protein: CASSPTGGRDGYTF
CDR3 DNA: TGTGCCAGCAGCCCCACGGGGGGTCGGGATGGCTACACCTTC

D gene: TRBD2
V gene: TRBV10-3
J gene: TRBJ2-3
clone size: few
CDR3 protein: CAISVGLAGGAITDTQYF
CDR3 DNA: TGTGCCATCAGTGTGGGACTAGCGGGGGGGGCCATAACAGATACGCAGTATTTT

D gene: TRBD1
V gene: TRBV7-9
J gene: TRBJ1-6
clone size: -
CDR3 protein: CASSFDRASPLHF
CDR3 DNA: TGTGCCAGCAGCTTTGACAGGGCCTCACCCCTCCACTTT

D gene: TRBD1
V gene: TRBV13
J gene: TRBJ1-3
clone size: few
CDR3 protein: CASSRDRGVNTIYF
CDR3 DNA: TGTGCCAGCAGCCGCGACAGGGGGGTAAACACCATATATTTT

D gene: TRBD1
V gene: TRBV5-5
J gene: TRBJ2-5
clone size: -
CDR3 protein: CASSTLGTAGGTQYF
CDR3 DNA: TGTGCCAGCAGCACTCTCGGGACAGCCGGTGGGACCCAGTACTTC

D gene: -
V gene: TRBV6-5
J gene: TRBJ1-4
clone size: -
CDR3 protein: CASSASDEKLFF
CDR3 DNA: TGTGCCAGCAGCGCTTCGGATGAAAAACTGTTTTTT

D gene: TRBD2
V gene: TRBV6-6
J gene: TRBJ2-3
clone size: -
CDR3 protein: CASSQTSGGTDTQYF
CDR3 DNA: TGTGCCAGCAGCCAGACTAGCGGGGGGACAGATACGCAGTATTTT

D gene: -
V gene: TRBV6-6
J gene: TRBJ1-2
clone size: -
CDR3 protein: CASSYSFTADGYTF
CDR3 DNA: TGTGCCAGCAGTTACTCCTTCACAGCCGATGGCTACACCTTC

D gene: TRBD1
V gene: TRBV7-9
J gene: TRBJ2-7
clone size: -
CDR3 protein: CASSYSRGRTGTYEQYF
CDR3 DNA: TGTGCCAGCAGTTATTCCCGGGGCCGGACAGGGACCTACGAGCAGTACTTC

D gene: -
V gene: TRBV5-1
J gene: TRBJ2-5
clone size: -
CDR3 protein: CASSLAGGETQYF
CDR3 DNA: TGCGCCAGCAGCTTGGCCGGGGGTGAGACCCAGTACTTC

D gene: -
V gene: TRBV15
J gene: TRBJ1-4
clone size: -
CDR3 protein: CATSSRGTSFFTEKLFF
CDR3 DNA: TGTGCCACCAGCAGTCGTGGTACCTCGTTTTTCACTGAAAAACTGTTTTTT

D gene: -
V gene: TRBV30
J gene: TRBJ1-1
clone size: few
CDR3 protein: CAWSRDLNTEAFF
CDR3 DNA: TGTGCCTGGAGTAGGGATTTGAACACTGAAGCTTTCTTT

D gene: -
V gene: TRBV19
J gene: TRBJ1-5
clone size: -
CDR3 protein: CASSYIGQWSQPQHF
CDR3 DNA: TGTGCCAGTAGCTATATCGGACAGTGGAGTCAGCCCCAGCATTTT

D gene: -
V gene: TRBV7-9
J gene: TRBJ1-3
clone size: -
CDR3 protein: CASSLVGWNSGNTIYF
CDR3 DNA: TGTGCCAGCAGCCTAGTGGGGTGGAACTCTGGAAACACCATATATTTT